These T cell receptor beta chains were read from a single sample in a study of T cells after yellow fever vaccination. MiXCR was run by TCRdb on the 5' RACE reads, yielding one entry per CDR3 protein. The sample holds some 670,000 distinct CDR3 sequences, 9% to 15% seen once. The sequencing here drew on PBMCs, taken on the day of the yellow fever booster vaccination. These receptors were obtained from a young man who received the YFV17D yellow fever vaccine. The CDR3 runs from the conserved cysteine through the conserved F or W. A D gene is named only where the DNA matches it firmly. Size values are once, few and many counts, or a class for expanded clones, and some rows have none.

J gene	V gene	D gene	clone size	CDR3 protein	CDR3 DNA
TRBJ2-2	TRBV7-2	NA	few	CASSLALLAGTGELFF	TGTGCCAGCAGCTTAGCGTTACTAGCAGGCACCGGGGAGCTGTTTTTT
TRBJ2-1	TRBV29-1	NA	NA	CSVGSMYNEQFF	TGCAGCGTTGGGTCTATGTACAATGAGCAGTTCTTC
TRBJ2-1	TRBV6-4	TRBD2	many	CASRTSGSFASLISYNEQFF	TGTGCCAGCAGGACTAGCGGGAGCTTCGCCTCCTTAATTAGCTACAATGAGCAGTTCTTC
TRBJ2-5	TRBV20-1	TRBD1	few	CSAHNRDRGPETQYF	TGCAGTGCTCATAACCGGGACAGGGGGCCAGAGACCCAGTACTTC
TRBJ1-2	TRBV13	NA	many	CASSLRGGDGYTF	TGTGCCAGCAGCTTAAGAGGGGGGGATGGCTACACCTTC
TRBJ2-7	TRBV7-9	TRBD2	many	CASAPGGSPHWGYEQYF	TGTGCCAGCGCTCCGGGAGGGAGCCCACATTGGGGTTACGAGCAGTACTTC
TRBJ2-3	TRBV11-2	TRBD2	few	CASSLRFGLAGATDTQYF	TGTGCCAGCAGCTTAAGATTCGGGCTAGCGGGCGCCACAGATACGCAGTATTTT
TRBJ2-7	TRBV7-2	TRBD2	many	CASSRTSGSYEQYF	TGTGCCAGCAGCCGGACTAGCGGGAGTTACGAGCAGTACTTC
TRBJ1-6	TRBV20-1	NA	few	CSARVRGRESLHF	TGCAGTGCTAGAGTCAGGGGCCGCGAATCCCTCCACTTT
TRBJ2-7	TRBV10-3	TRBD1	NA	CAIGGGTGADEQYF	TGTGCCATCGGGGGGGGGACAGGGGCCGACGAGCAGTACTTC
TRBJ2-1	TRBV10-3	NA	few	CAISLDWAGEQFF	TGTGCCATCTCATTGGACTGGGCGGGTGAGCAGTTCTTC
TRBJ2-7	TRBV12-3/TRBV12-4	TRBD2	few	CASMLRGGFHEQYF	TGTGCCAGCATGCTCCGGGGGGGGTTCCACGAGCAGTACTTC
TRBJ2-7	TRBV29-1	NA	NA	CSGQGGVYEQYF	TGCAGCGGGCAGGGGGGGGTCTACGAGCAGTACTTC
TRBJ2-3	TRBV20-1	NA	few	CSASVGGGWTDTQYF	TGCAGTGCTAGTGTAGGGGGAGGTTGGACAGATACGCAGTATTTT
TRBJ2-3	TRBV21-1	NA	few	CASSKLETGGYTQYF	TGTGCCAGCAGCAAGTTGGAGACAGGGGGTTATACGCAGTATTTT
TRBJ2-1	TRBV6-2/TRBV6-3	TRBD1	many	CASSQRGRVSNEQFF	TGTGCCAGCAGTCAAAGGGGGCGTGTGAGTAACGAGCAGTTCTTC
TRBJ2-1	TRBV9	TRBD2	few	CASSVDSGGYNEQFF	TGTGCCAGCAGCGTAGATAGCGGGGGGTACAATGAGCAGTTCTTC
TRBJ2-3	TRBV2	TRBD2	NA	CASRLAGAHTQYF	TGTGCCAGCAGGCTAGCGGGTGCCCATACGCAGTATTTT
TRBJ2-3	TRBV5-1	TRBD2	NA	CASSSSGTSADTQYF	TGCGCCAGCAGCTCATCCGGGACTAGCGCGGATACGCAGTATTTT
TRBJ2-1	TRBV29-1	NA	NA	CSVDRLPYVGNEQFF	TGCAGCGTTGACAGACTGCCCTACGTGGGGAATGAGCAGTTCTTC
TRBJ2-5	TRBV5-5	NA	NA	CASSLYSGTQYF	TGTGCCAGCAGCTTGTACTCTGGGACCCAGTACTTC
TRBJ2-1	TRBV20-1	NA	NA	CSARAEGVYNEQFF	TGCAGTGCTAGAGCAGAGGGGGTTTACAATGAGCAGTTCTTC